The sequence of this T cell receptor (beta chain) was determined in a study of T cell responses to AZD1222 COVID-19 vaccine. TCRdb keeps only in-frame clones here, not all; method: immunoSEQ multiplex PCR. The table has 43,000 or so clones, around 90% seen once. Study findings and constraints: Across spike, vaccine-associated CD4 TCRs were found, dominant at 160-218 and 743-854.

V was clipped by 0 bases and J by 4 bases, with 10 bases between them. CDR1 is GTSNPN and CDR2 is SVGIG in the germline V gene (reference sequence). CDR3 length equals 14 residues. Notes on this clone: Its antigen remains unknown.

The sequence derives from an adult who received the AZD1222 COVID-19 vaccine. This sample comprised peripheral blood, obtained 28 days after the second AZD1222 dose. The rearrangement links TRBV30 to TRBJ1-5, with D unclear. CDR3 sequence: CAWSVQTGNQPQHF. The CDR3 DNA reads as TGTGCCTGGAGTGTACAAACGGGAAATCAGCCCCAGCATTTT.